One sample yielded the 25 T cell receptor beta chains listed below, sequenced in a study of T-cell reconstitution after alpha-beta-depleted transplantation in children. TCRbeta library construction was performed incorporating unique molecular identifiers. MiXCR was run by TCRdb on the PCR reads, yielding one entry per CDR3 protein. Of some 840,000 distinct CDR3 sequences listed, about 16% were seen once; the top ten hold approximately 5%. The source material was PBMCs, mostly from graft donor cells, sampled 360 days after TCRalphabeta/CD19-depleted stem cell transplant. The receptor set was obtained from a male patient aged 5 to 17 who had a stem cell transplant for acute lymphoblastic leukemia, so the T cells may come from the graft donor.

The V gene is TRBV18, the J gene TRBJ2-1, with D uncertain. CDR1 is KGHSH, CDR2 LQKENI, per germline. Deletions cut 2 bases from V and 10 bases from J, with 12 bases between. This CDR3 contains 13 residues. The CDR3 is CASSPLPLNEQFF. The CDR3 nucleotides read TGTGCCAGCTCACCATTGCCCTTGAACGAGCAGTTCTTC.

This clonotype was found a few times. The genes are TRBV2 and TRBJ2-3; D might be TRBD1 (5 bases). Germline CDR1 and CDR2: SNHLY and FYNNEI. V lost 6 bases and J lost 2, with 12 bases in between. CDR3 length: 14 residues. The CDR3, as DNA: TGTGCCAGCAGCCGACAGACATTCACAGATACGCAGTATTTT. It yields the protein CASSRQTFTDTQYF.

Many counts were recorded for this clonotype. The chain has TRBV15 and TRBJ1-1, with 7 bases matching TRBD1. The CDR3 consists of 14 residues. The V and J ends lost 5 bases and 5 bases, in that order; junction bases with no gene match: 8. Germline V gene lookup returns CDR1 LNHNV and CDR2 YYDKDF (reference sequence). CDR3 protein: CATSAYRGYTEAFF. In nucleotides, the CDR3 is TGTGCCACCAGCGCATACAGGGGATATACTGAAGCTTTCTTT.

The V and J genes are TRBV7-9 and TRBJ2-5; 8 bases match TRBD2. The CDR3 contains 16 residues. The ends lost 2 bases at V and 2 bases at J; junction bases unmatched: 7. Germline CDR1 reads SEHNR; CDR2 reads FQNEAQ (reference sequence). The CDR3 DNA reads as TGTGCCAGCAGCTTATCCCTAGCGGGCAAACAAGAGACCCAGTACTTC. This codes for CASSLSLAGKQETQYF. Combining the CDR3 with reference TRBV7-9 and TRBJ2-5 gives the whole variable domain DTGVSQNPRHKITKRGQNVTFRCDPISEHNRLYWYRQTLGQGPEFLTYFQNEAQLEKSRLLSDRFSAERPKGSFSTLEIQRTEQGDSAMYLCASSLSLAGKQETQYFGPGTRLLVL.

The chain combines TRBV7-3 with TRBJ2-3; 9 nucleotides line up with TRBD2. Germline V lookup: CDR1 SGHTA, CDR2 FQGTGA. V trimming: 4 bases; J trimming: 6 bases; junction bases outside the gene matches: 17. This CDR3 contains 18 residues. The CDR3 protein is CASSSPRALAGITDTQYF. The CDR3 nucleotides read TGTGCCAGCAGCTCCCCTCGGGCTCTAGCGGGGATTACGGATACGCAGTATTTT.

This clonotype was observed a handful of times. The chain couples TRBV29-1 to TRBJ2-2; D is undetermined. V dropped 6 bases and J dropped 0 bases, with 8 bases sitting between them. Germline V lookup: CDR1 SQVTM, CDR2 ANQGSEA. The CDR3 is 13 amino acids. In DNA, the CDR3 is TGCAGCGTGACCAGCGCGAACACCGGGGAGCTGTTTTTT. Translated, it gives CSVTSANTGELFF.

A few counts support this clonotype. Here the CDR3 reads CASSLGTSGNNEQYF. As DNA, the CDR3 is TGTGCCAGCAGTTTAGGGACTAGCGGGAATAACGAGCAGTACTTC. The chain links TRBV28 to TRBJ2-7; 13 nucleotides agree with TRBD2. The length of the CDR3 is 15 residues. The V gene's germline CDR1 is MDHEN and CDR2 SYDVKM. Losses at the gene ends were 2 bases for V and 5 bases for J; bases not matched to a gene: 3. Using reference TRBV28 and TRBJ2-7 for the parts outside the CDR3, the full variable domain is DVKVTQSSRYLVKRTGEKVFLECVQDMDHENMFWYRQDPGLGLRLIYFSYDVKMKEKGDIPEGYSVSREKKERFSLILESASTNQTSMYLCASSLGTSGNNEQYFGPGTRLTVT.

This clonotype was seen once. This rearrangement joins TRBV9 to TRBJ1-1; the match to TRBD1 covers 8 bases. From germline, CDR1 is SGDLS and CDR2 YYNGEE. The CDR3 is made up of 19 amino acids. The ends lost 3 bases at V and 4 bases at J; junction bases unmatched: 20. Written as DNA, the CDR3 is TGTGCCAGCAGCGGGGACTACCGGACAGGGTGGCCAACGGGCACTGAAGCTTTCTTT. This sequence encodes CASSGDYRTGWPTGTEAFF.

The V gene is TRBV5-1, the J gene TRBJ1-2, with a possible D match to TRBD1 (5 bases). V lost 0 bases and J 1 base, leaving 13 bases between the germline ends. CDR1 and CDR2 from the germline V gene are SGHRS and YFSETQ. This CDR3 region has 16 residues. The CDR3 DNA follows: TGCGCCAGCAGCTTGGCCACGGGGGAACTTAACTATGGCTACACCTTC. This codes for CASSLATGELNYGYTF.

J is TRBJ2-7 and V is TRBV11-2; TRBD2 aligns across 9 bases. Trimming cost V 5 bases and J 2 bases; bases outside gene matches: 10. The V gene's germline CDR1 is SGHAT and CDR2 FQNNGV. The CDR3 runs to 16 residues. The CDR3 loop is CASSTLTSGTTYEQYF. CDR3 nucleotide sequence: TGTGCCAGCAGCACCCTGACTAGCGGTACTACCTACGAGCAGTACTTC.

In this sample, this clonotype turned up a few times. J is TRBJ1-5 and V is TRBV29-1; the D is unclear. V was pared by 4 bases and J by 6 bases, with 16 bases between. Germline CDR1 and CDR2: SQVTM and ANQGSEA. This CDR3 has 14 amino acids. CDR3 loop: CSVVTELRGQPQHF. The CDR3 coding sequence is TGCAGCGTTGTTACAGAACTTCGTGGTCAGCCCCAGCATTTT.

The chain carries TRBV7-9 and TRBJ2-7, with a possible D match to TRBD1 (7 bases). Germline V gene lookup returns CDR1 SEHNR and CDR2 FQNEAQ (reference sequence). The V end lost 5 bases, the J end lost 3 bases, and 23 bases lay between the germline ends. The CDR3 spans 17 residues. Here the CDR3 reads CASSNDREESRFYEQYF. The CDR3 nucleotides are TGTGCCAGCAGCAACGACAGGGAGGAATCCCGATTCTACGAGCAGTACTTC.

This clonotype was detected only a few times. This rearrangement joins TRBV24-1 to TRBJ2-1; D uncertain. The length of the CDR3 is 13 residues. Germline V CDR1 and CDR2: KGHDR, SFDVKD. Trimming stripped 5 bases from V and 2 bases from J, with 6 bases between. The chain's CDR3 is CATSATPYNEQFF. For the CDR3, the DNA is TGTGCCACCAGTGCAACCCCCTACAATGAGCAGTTCTTC.

CDR3 DNA sequence: TGTGCCAGCAGCGTACAAGAACCAGCTAGCACAGATACGCAGTATTTT. Translated, it gives CASSVQEPASTDTQYF. This sequence joins TRBV9 and TRBJ2-3; D uncertain. CDR1 SGDLS and CDR2 YYNGEE come from the germline V gene. This CDR3 comprises 16 residues. The V end was cut by 1 base, the J end by 0 bases, with 12 bases between.

This clonotype has a count of ten or more. The genes are TRBV4-1 and TRBJ1-1, with D possibly being TRBD1 (5 bases). The germline CDR1 and CDR2 sequences are MGHRA and YSYEKL. This CDR3 has 12 amino acids. Trimming cost V 1 base and J 11 bases, with 11 bases left between them. The CDR3 DNA reads as TGCGCCAGCAGCCAAGGATACGGGGCGGCTTTCTTT. As protein: CASSQGYGAAFF.

The J gene is TRBJ2-1, the V gene TRBV29-1; the match to TRBD2 covers 16 bases. The CDR3 extends over 14 amino acids. Germline CDR1 and CDR2: SQVTM and ANQGSEA. The J segment lost 12 bases and the V segment lost 0 bases, leaving 2 bases of the junction unmatched. The CDR3 sequence is CSVEDGTSGRGQFF. CDR3 coding DNA: TGCAGCGTTGAAGACGGGACTAGCGGGAGGGGGCAGTTCTTC.

This chain links TRBV7-2 with TRBJ1-2, with unresolved D. CDR3 length: 13 residues. Trimming left V 3 bases short and J 3 bases short, with 8 bases between. In germline, CDR1 is SGHTA, CDR2 FQGNSA. The CDR3 sequence: CASSFQRHYGYTF. The CDR3 region has the DNA TGTGCCAGCAGCTTTCAGAGACACTATGGCTACACCTTC.

The chain uses TRBV7-2 and TRBJ2-7, with 9 positions matching TRBD2. This CDR3 spans 15 amino acids. Losses at the gene ends were 3 bases for V and 4 bases for J; bases not matched to a gene: 7. Germline V gene data show CDR1 as SGHTA and CDR2 as FQGNSA. CDR3 in DNA: TGTGCCAGCAGCTTTAGCGGGAGCTTAGGGTACGAGCAGTACTTC. It yields the protein CASSFSGSLGYEQYF.

This clonotype was counted only a few times. The V call is TRBV12-3 or TRBV12-4, the J call TRBJ2-6; possibly TRBD2 for D (6 bases). The V end lost 8 bases, the J end lost 4 bases, and 12 bases lay between the germline ends. This CDR3 region has 14 residues. Written as DNA, the CDR3 is TGTGCCAGCGGGAGGACGGCCGGGGCCAACGTCCTGACTTTC. The encoded protein is CASGRTAGANVLTF.

The chain carries TRBV18 and TRBJ1-4, with D hard to call. Germline V lookup: CDR1 KGHSH, CDR2 LQKENI. V dropped 6 bases and J dropped 5 bases, with 16 bases sitting between them. The CDR3 runs 15 residues. DNA of the CDR3: TGTGCCAGCTCGCCTAACGGGCCGCGAAATGAAAAACTGTTTTTT. Translated, it gives CASSPNGPRNEKLFF.

The chain employs TRBV4-1 and TRBJ1-2; 8 nucleotides agree with TRBD1. From germline, CDR1 is MGHRA and CDR2 YSYEKL. The V segment lost 0 bases and the J segment 4 bases; nucleotides outside the gene matches: 10. The CDR3 extends over 17 amino acids. The chain's CDR3 is CASSQEKFRGQGYGYTF. The CDR3 DNA reads TGCGCCAGCAGCCAAGAAAAATTCAGGGGGCAGGGCTATGGCTACACCTTC.

The chain uses TRBV12-3 or TRBV12-4 and TRBJ1-5; 7 bases are a match to TRBD1. This CDR3 contains 14 residues. J was trimmed by 4 bases and V by 6 bases; bases with no gene match: 6. The CDR3 is CASSHLTGNQPQHF. CDR3 in DNA: TGTGCCAGCAGCCACCTGACAGGGAATCAGCCCCAGCATTTT.

This clonotype was observed at least ten times. CDR3 in amino acids: CASSRSGTQYF. In DNA form, the CDR3 reads TGTGCCAGCAGCCGATCAGGGACCCAGTACTTC. The J gene is TRBJ2-5, the V gene TRBV14; no reliable D call. The CDR3 consists of 11 residues. The V gene lost 4 bases and the J gene lost 7 bases, with 7 bases spanning the gap. CDR1 and CDR2 from the germline V gene are SGHDN and FVKESK.

The chain combines TRBV20-1 with TRBJ2-1, with 10 bases aligning to TRBD2. The CDR3 loop spans 15 amino acids. V lost 8 bases, J lost 0 bases, and 7 bases stayed unmatched. Germline V gives CDR1 DFQATT, CDR2 SNEGSKA (reference sequence). The CDR3 nucleotides are TGCAGTCTCGATAGCGGGAGGAGCTCCTACAATGAGCAGTTCTTC. Translation gives CSLDSGRSSYNEQFF.

Many counts were recorded for this clonotype. The chain combines TRBV10-3 with TRBJ2-1, with TRBD2 matching 7 bases. The CDR3 is 15 residues long. Germline CDR1 ENHRY, CDR2 SYGVKD. J was trimmed by 8 bases and V by 6 bases; bases with no gene match: 13. CDR3 nucleotides: TGTGCCATCAGCCAGACAGAGGGAGGGTCCGATGAGCAGTTCTTC. It translates to CAISQTEGGSDEQFF.